Below are 3 T cell receptor beta chains sequenced from a single sample in a study of blood T cell repertoires in COVID-19. Repertoires were generated with immunoSEQ multiplex PCR, while TCRdb's copy carries only in-frame clones and drops some. This sample has about 270,000 clones, with around 90% found just once. Sequencing used peripheral blood. The source of these receptors is a man in his sixties who had recovered from COVID-19.

The V and J genes are TRBV23-1 and TRBJ2-7; the match to TRBD1 covers 9 bases. TRBV23-1 is identified as an open reading frame with a role that is uncertain. The CDR3 is made up of 17 amino acids. The trim removed 10 bases at V and 6 bases at J, leaving 22 bases unmatched. The CDR3 here is CATSHVPTGQGNCEQYF. The CDR3 DNA follows: TGCGCCACCTCCCACGTTCCAACGGGACAGGGTAACTGCGAGCAGTACTTC.

The J gene is TRBJ2-2, the V gene TRBV24-1; TRBD1 is a possible D gene (7 bases). The ends were cut back, 4 bases at V and 6 bases at J, with 20 bases in the middle. The CDR3 contains 17 residues. CDR1 is KGHDR, CDR2 SFDVKD, per germline. This CDR3 is CATSDREEGAKAGELFF. CDR3 DNA: TGTGCCACCAGTGACCGAGAGGAGGGGGCGAAAGCCGGGGAGCTGTTTTTT.

This rearrangement joins TRBV7-9 to TRBJ2-7, with 8 nucleotides matching TRBD1. V lost 4 bases, J lost 2 bases, and 7 bases stayed unmatched. This CDR3 spans 15 amino acids. Germline-derived CDR1 and CDR2 are SEHNR and FQNEAQ (reference sequence). The CDR3 region has the DNA TGTGCCAGCAGCTCCTCGGACAGGGAAGCCTACGAGCAGTACTTC. Residues: CASSSSDREAYEQYF.